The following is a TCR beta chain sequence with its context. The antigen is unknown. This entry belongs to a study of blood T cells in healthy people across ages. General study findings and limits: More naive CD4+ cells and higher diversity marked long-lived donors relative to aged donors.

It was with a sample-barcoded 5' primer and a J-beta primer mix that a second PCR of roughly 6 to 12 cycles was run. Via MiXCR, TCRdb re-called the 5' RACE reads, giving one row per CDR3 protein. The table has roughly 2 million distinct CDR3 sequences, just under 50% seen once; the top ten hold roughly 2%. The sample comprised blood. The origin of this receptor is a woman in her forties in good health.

The CDR3: CASSQGRPDTQYF. Written as DNA, the CDR3 is TGTGCCAGCAGCCAGGGACGTCCGGATACGCAGTATTTT. The J gene is TRBJ2-3, the V gene TRBV4-2; D may match TRBD1 or TRBD2 (5 bases each). Germline V gene lookup returns CDR1 LGHNA and CDR2 YNFKEQ. The V gene lost 3 bases and the J gene lost 6 bases, with 10 bases spanning the gap. The CDR3 spans 13 residues.